Reported below is one TCR beta chain. The CDR3 is 19 amino acids. Germline V gene data show CDR1 as LGHDT and CDR2 as YNNKEL (reference sequence). The J segment lost 4 bases and the V segment lost 0 bases, leaving 8 bases of the junction unmatched. Per the original methods: Amplification from reference gene primers served as the basis for estimated nucleated cell counts. Data came from immunoSEQ multiplex PCR; TCRdb stores just in-frame clones and leaves some out. The D gene and trimming were derived from the DNA, and the V and J assignments and clone size from that table. The sample records roughly 350,000 clones, 87% being singletons. The source of the sample is a study of blood T cell repertoires in COVID-19. For the study at large: Material from acute and convalescent COVID-19 was sourced from the United States, Italy and Spain. PBMCs, B-cell-depleted T cells, or T cells provided the cDNA or gDNA that made up the material.

Enrollment of patients from Seattle took place during active infection, with longitudinal follow-up. This sequence joins TRBV3-1 (or the pseudogene TRBV3-2) and TRBJ2-1; 14 nucleotides agree with TRBD2. The sequenced sample consisted of peripheral blood. The source is a woman between 50 and 59 years old with COVID-19, enrolled during active disease. The CDR3 sequence: CASSQDSGLAGVFYNEQFF. In DNA form, the CDR3 reads TGTGCCAGCAGCCAAGATTCGGGACTAGCGGGAGTCTTTTACAATGAGCAGTTCTTC.